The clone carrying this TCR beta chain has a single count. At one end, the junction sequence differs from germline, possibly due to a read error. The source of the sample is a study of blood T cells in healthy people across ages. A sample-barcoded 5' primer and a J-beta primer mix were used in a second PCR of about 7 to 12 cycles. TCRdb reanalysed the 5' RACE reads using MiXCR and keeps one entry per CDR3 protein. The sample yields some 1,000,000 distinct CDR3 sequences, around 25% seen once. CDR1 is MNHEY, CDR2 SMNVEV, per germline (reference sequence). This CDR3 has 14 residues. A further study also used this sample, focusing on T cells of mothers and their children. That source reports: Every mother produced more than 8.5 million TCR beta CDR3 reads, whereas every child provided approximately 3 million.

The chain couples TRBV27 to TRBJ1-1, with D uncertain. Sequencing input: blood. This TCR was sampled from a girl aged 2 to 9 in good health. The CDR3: CASSRALPATEPFF. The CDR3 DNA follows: TGTGCCAGCAGTCGGGCCCTTCCTGCGACTGAACCTTTCTTT.